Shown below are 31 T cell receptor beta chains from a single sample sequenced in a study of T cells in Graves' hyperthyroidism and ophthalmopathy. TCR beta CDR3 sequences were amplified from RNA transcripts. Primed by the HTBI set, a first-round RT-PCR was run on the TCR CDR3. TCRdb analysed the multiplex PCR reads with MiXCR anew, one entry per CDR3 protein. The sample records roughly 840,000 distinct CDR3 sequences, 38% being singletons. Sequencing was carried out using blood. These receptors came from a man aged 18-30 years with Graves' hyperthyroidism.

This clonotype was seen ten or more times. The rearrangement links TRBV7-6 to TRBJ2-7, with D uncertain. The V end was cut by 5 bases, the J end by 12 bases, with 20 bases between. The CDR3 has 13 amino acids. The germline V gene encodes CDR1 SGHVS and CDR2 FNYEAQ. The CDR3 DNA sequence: TGTGCCAGCAGCCGACCGCAGGACCCATCGCCGTACTTC. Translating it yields CASSRPQDPSPYF.

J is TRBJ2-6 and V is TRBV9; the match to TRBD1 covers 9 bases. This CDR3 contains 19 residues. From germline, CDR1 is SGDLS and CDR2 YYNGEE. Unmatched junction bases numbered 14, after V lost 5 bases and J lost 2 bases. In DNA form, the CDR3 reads TGTGCCAGCAGTTACTCGCTACAGGGGGCGCACCCTGGGGCCAACGTCCTGACTTTC. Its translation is CASSYSLQGAHPGANVLTF.

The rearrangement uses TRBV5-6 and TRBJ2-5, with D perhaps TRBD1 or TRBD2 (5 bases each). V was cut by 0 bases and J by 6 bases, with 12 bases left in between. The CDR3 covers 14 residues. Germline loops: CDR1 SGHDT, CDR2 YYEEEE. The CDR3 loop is CASSLVGTSQTQYF. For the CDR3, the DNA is TGTGCCAGCAGCTTGGTGGGGACCAGCCAGACCCAGTACTTC.

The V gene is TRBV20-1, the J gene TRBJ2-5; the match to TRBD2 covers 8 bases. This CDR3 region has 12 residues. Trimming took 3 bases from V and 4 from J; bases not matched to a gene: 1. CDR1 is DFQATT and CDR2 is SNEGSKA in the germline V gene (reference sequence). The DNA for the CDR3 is TGCAGTGCTAGCCTAGCGGGAGAGACCCAGTACTTC. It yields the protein CSASLAGETQYF.

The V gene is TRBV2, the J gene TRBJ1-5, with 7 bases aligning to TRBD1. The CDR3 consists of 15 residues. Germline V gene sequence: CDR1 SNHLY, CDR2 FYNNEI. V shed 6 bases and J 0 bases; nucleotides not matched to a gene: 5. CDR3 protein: CASSGTVNSNQPQHF. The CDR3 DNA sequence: TGTGCCAGCAGCGGGACAGTCAATAGCAATCAGCCCCAGCATTTT. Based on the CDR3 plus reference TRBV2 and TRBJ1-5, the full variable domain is EPEVTQTPSHQVTQMGQEVILRCVPISNHLYFYWYRQILGQKVEFLVSFYNNEISEKSEIFDDQFSVERPDGSNFTLKIRSTKLEDSAMYFCASSGTVNSNQPQHFGDGTRLSIL.

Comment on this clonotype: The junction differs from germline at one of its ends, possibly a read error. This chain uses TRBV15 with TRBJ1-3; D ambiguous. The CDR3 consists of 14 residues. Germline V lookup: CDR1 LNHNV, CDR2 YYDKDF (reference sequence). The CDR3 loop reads CATSRDSDGNTIYF. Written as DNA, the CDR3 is TGTGCCACCAGCAGAGATAGCGATGGAAACACCATATACTTT.

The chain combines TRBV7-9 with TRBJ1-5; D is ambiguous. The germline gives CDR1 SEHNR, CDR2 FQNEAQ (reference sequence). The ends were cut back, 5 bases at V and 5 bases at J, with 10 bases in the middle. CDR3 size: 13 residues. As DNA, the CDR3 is TGTGCCAGCAGCCAAGATGCGGATCAGCCCCAGCATTTT. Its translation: CASSQDADQPQHF. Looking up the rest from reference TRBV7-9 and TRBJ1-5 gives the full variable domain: DTGVSQNPRHKITKRGQNVTFRCDPISEHNRLYWYRQTLGQGPEFLTYFQNEAQLEKSRLLSDRFSAERPKGSFSTLEIQRTEQGDSAMYLCASSQDADQPQHFGDGTRLSIL.

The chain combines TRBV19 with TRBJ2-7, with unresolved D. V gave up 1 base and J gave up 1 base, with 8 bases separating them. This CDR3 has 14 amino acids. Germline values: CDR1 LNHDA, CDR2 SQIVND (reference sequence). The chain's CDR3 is CASSIVDGSYEQYF. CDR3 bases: TGTGCCAGTAGTATAGTAGATGGGTCCTACGAGCAGTACTTC.

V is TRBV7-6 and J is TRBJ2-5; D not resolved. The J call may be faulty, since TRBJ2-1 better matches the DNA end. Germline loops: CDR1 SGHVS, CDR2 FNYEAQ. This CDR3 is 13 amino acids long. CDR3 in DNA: TGTGCCAGCAGCTTAGGTACGGGTTGGGAGCAGTTCTTC. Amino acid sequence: CASSLGTGWEQFF.

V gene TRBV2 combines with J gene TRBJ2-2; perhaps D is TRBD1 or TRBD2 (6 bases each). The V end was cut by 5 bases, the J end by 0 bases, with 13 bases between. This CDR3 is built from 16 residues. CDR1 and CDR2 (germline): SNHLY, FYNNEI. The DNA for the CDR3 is TGTGCCAGCAGTAACTGGAGGGGGGCGAACACCGGGGAGCTGTTTTTT. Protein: CASSNWRGANTGELFF. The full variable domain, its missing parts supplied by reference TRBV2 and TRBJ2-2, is EPEVTQTPSHQVTQMGQEVILRCVPISNHLYFYWYRQILGQKVEFLVSFYNNEISEKSEIFDDQFSVERPDGSNFTLKIRSTKLEDSAMYFCASSNWRGANTGELFFGEGSRLTVL.

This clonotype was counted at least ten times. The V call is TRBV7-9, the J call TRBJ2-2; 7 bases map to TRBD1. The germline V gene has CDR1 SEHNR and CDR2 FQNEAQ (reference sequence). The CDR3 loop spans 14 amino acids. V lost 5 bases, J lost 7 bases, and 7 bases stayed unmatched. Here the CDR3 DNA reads TGTGCCAGCAGCGAGGGACAGATCCGCGGGGAGCTGTTTTTT. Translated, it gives CASSEGQIRGELFF.

The CDR3 DNA reads as TGTGCCAGCAGCCAAACACGCAGCTCCTACGAGCAGTACTTC. Its protein is CASSQTRSSYEQYF. The V and J genes are TRBV14 and TRBJ2-7; D call uncertain. The CDR3 extends over 14 amino acids. V was shortened by 2 bases and J by 0 bases, with 8 bases between the two germline ends. The germline CDR1 and CDR2 sequences are SGHDN and FVKESK. Supplemented by reference TRBV14 and TRBJ2-7, the full variable domain reads EAGVTQFPSHSVIEKGQTVTLRCDPISGHDNLYWYRRVMGKEIKFLLHFVKESKQDESGMPNNRFLAERTGGTYSTLKVQPAELEDSGVYFCASSQTRSSYEQYFGPGTRLTVT.

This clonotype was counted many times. The chain's CDR3 is CASSHDYMNTEAFF. The CDR3 DNA reads as TGTGCCAGTAGCCACGATTACATGAACACTGAAGCTTTCTTT. V usage is TRBV19 and J usage is TRBJ1-1; D unresolved. The CDR3 loop spans 14 amino acids. Germline V gene data show CDR1 as LNHDA and CDR2 as SQIVND (reference sequence). V lost 6 bases and J lost 0, with 11 bases in between. The full variable domain, in which reference TRBV19 and TRBJ1-1 provide the parts outside the CDR3, is DGGITQSPKYLFRKEGQNVTLSCEQNLNHDAMYWYRQDPGQGLRLIYYSQIVNDFQKGDIAEGYSVSREKKESFPLTVTSAQKNPTAFYLCASSHDYMNTEAFFGQGTRLTVV.

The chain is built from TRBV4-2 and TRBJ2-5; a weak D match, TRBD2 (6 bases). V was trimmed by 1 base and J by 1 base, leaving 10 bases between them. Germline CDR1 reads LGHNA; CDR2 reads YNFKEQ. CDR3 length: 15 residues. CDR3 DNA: TGTGCCAGCAGCCAAGTAGGAGCGGGCCAAGAGACCCAGTACTTC. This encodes CASSQVGAGQETQYF.

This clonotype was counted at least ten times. The chain's CDR3 is CSAVSTEAFF. The CDR3 nucleotides are TGCAGTGCTGTGAGCACTGAAGCTTTCTTT. This sequence joins TRBV20-1 and TRBJ1-1; D unresolved. This CDR3 is built from 10 residues. Trimming cost V 5 bases and J 4 bases, with 5 bases left between them. Germline V gene sequence: CDR1 DFQATT, CDR2 SNEGSKA (reference sequence).

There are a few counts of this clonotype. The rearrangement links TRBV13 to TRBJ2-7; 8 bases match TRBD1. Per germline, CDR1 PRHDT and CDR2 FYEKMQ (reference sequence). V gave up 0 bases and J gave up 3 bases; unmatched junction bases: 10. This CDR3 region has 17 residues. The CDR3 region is CASSLGRIGQGGYEQYF. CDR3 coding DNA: TGTGCCAGCAGCTTAGGCCGCATCGGACAGGGTGGCTACGAGCAGTACTTC.

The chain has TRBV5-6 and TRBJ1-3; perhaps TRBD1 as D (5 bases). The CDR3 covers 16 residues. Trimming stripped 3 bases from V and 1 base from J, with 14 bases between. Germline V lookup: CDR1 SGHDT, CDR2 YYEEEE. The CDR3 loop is CASSYGTGTSGNTIYF. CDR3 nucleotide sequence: TGTGCCAGCAGCTACGGCACAGGAACTTCTGGAAACACCATATATTTT.

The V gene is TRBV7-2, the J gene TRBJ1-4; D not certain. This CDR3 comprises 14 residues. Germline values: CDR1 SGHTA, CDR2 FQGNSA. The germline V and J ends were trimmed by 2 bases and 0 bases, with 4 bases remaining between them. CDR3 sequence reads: CASSLFATNEKLFF. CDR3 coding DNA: TGTGCCAGCAGCTTATTTGCAACTAATGAAAAACTGTTTTTT. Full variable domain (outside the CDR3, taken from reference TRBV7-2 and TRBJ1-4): GAGVSQSPSNKVTEKGKDVELRCDPISGHTALYWYRQSLGQGLEFLIYFQGNSAPDKSGLPSDRFSAERTGGSVSTLTIQRTQQEDSAVYLCASSLFATNEKLFFGSGTQLSVL.

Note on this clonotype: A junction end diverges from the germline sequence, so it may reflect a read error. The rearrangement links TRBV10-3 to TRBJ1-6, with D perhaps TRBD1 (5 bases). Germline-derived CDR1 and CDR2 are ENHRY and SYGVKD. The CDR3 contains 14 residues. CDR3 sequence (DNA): TGTGCCACCAGTCTGCAGGGTGTAGGTTCACCCCTCCACTTT. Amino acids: CATSLQGVGSPLHF.

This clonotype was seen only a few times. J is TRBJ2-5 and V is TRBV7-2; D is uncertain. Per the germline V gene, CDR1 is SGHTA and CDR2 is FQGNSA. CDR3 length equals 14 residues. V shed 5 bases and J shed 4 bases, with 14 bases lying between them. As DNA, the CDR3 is TGTGCCAGCAGCGAGCCCAGTCAGGTAGAGACCCAGTACTTC. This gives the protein CASSEPSQVETQYF.

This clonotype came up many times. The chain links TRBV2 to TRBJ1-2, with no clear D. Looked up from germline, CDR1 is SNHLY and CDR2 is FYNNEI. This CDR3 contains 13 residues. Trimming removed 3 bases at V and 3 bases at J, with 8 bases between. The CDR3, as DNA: TGTGCCAGCAGTGAGGTCGCAGACTATGGCTACACCTTC. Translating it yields CASSEVADYGYTF.

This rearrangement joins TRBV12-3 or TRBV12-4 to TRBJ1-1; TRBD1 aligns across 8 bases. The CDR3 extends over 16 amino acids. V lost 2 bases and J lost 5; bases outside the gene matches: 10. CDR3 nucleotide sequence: TGTGCCAGCAGTTTAAGCGGACAGGGAAAGGAGACTGAAGCTTTCTTT. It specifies CASSLSGQGKETEAFF.

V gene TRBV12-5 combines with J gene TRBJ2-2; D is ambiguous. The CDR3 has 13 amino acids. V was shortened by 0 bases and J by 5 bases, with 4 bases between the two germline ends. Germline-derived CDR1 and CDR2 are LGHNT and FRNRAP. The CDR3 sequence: CASGLVLTGELFF. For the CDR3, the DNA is TGTGCTAGTGGTTTGGTACTTACCGGGGAGCTGTTTTTT.

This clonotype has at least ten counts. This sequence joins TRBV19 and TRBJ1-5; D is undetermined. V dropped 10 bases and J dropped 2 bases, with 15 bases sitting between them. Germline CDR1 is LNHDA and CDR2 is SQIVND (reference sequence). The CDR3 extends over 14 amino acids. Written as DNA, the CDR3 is TGTGCCACCTGCACTGGCGGAGGCAATCAGCCCCAGCATTTT. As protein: CATCTGGGNQPQHF.

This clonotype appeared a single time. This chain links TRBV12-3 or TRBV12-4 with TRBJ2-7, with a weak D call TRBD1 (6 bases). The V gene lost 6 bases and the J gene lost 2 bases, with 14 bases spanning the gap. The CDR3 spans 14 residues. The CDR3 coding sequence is TGTGCCAGCAGGGCAGGGGCTGGACCCTACGAGCAGTACTTC. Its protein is CASRAGAGPYEQYF.

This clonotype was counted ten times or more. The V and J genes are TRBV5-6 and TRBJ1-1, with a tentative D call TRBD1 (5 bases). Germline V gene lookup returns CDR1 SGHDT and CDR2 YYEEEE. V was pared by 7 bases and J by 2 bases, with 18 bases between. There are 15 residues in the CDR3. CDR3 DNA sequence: TGTGCCAGCTCCCACACCGGGACGGCCAACACTGAAGCTTTCTTT. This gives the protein CASSHTGTANTEAFF.

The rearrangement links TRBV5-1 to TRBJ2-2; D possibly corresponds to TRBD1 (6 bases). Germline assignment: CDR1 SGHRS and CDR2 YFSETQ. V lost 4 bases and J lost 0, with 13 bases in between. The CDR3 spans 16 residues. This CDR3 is CASSISGAPNTGELFF. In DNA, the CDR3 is TGCGCCAGCAGCATCTCAGGGGCACCGAACACCGGGGAGCTGTTTTTT.

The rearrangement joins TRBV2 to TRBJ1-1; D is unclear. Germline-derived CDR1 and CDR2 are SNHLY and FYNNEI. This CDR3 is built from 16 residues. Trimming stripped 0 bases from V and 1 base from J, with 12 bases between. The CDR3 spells CASSEAKSQQNTEAFF. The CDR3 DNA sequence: TGTGCCAGCAGTGAAGCGAAGAGCCAACAGAACACTGAAGCTTTCTTT. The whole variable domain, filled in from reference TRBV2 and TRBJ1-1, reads EPEVTQTPSHQVTQMGQEVILRCVPISNHLYFYWYRQILGQKVEFLVSFYNNEISEKSEIFDDQFSVERPDGSNFTLKIRSTKLEDSAMYFCASSEAKSQQNTEAFFGQGTRLTVV.

The CDR3: CASSVTANEKLFF. The DNA of the CDR3 is TGTGCCAGTAGTGTGACAGCGAATGAAAAACTGTTTTTT. This chain joins TRBV19 and TRBJ1-4; TRBD1 is a possible D gene (5 bases). Trimming took 5 bases from V and 5 from J, leaving 9 bases between them. This CDR3 spans 13 amino acids. Germline lookup yields CDR1 LNHDA and CDR2 SQIVND (reference sequence).

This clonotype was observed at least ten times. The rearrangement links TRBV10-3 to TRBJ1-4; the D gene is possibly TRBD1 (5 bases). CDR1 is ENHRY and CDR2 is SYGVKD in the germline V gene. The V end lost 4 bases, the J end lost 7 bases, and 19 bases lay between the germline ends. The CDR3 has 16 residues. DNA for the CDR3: TGTGCCATCAGTGGGGACCCTCAGGACGGACCTGAAAAACTGTTTTTT. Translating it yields CAISGDPQDGPEKLFF.

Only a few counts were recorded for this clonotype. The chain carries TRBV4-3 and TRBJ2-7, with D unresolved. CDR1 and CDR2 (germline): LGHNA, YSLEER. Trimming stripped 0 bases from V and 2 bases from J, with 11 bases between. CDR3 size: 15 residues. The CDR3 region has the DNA TGCGCCAGCAGCCAAGATACCTCAGTGGCCTACGAGCAGTACTTC. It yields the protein CASSQDTSVAYEQYF.